This entry features one T cell receptor beta chain sequence. Its antigen is currently unknown. The data were obtained in a study of shared clonotypes between healthy human individuals. Study conclusions and caveats: All-four-donor shared clonotypes had higher generation probabilities than non-shared clonotypes did.

Profiled with immunoSEQ multiplex PCR; TCRdb holds only in-frame clones, not every one. Altogether more than 850,000 clones are present, about 80% being singletons, with the ten largest covering approximately 0.52%. Nashville, Tennessee was home to all donors, each a Caucasian adult. V gave up 0 bases and J gave up 9 bases, with 12 bases separating them. This CDR3 contains 13 residues. The germline V gene encodes CDR1 SGHKS and CDR2 YYEKEE (reference sequence). Sequencing was performed on memory CD4+ T cells from PBMCs. Regarding subset: CD45RA-negative fraction. The V gene is TRBV5-5, the J gene TRBJ2-5; TRBD2 is a possible D gene (5 bases). This receptor was obtained from a man aged 18 to 30 in good health. Some clones in this sample may be carry-over from other donors' samples. The CDR3 loop reads CASSLDITAAQYF. DNA of the CDR3: TGTGCCAGCAGCTTGGACATTACAGCGGCCCAGTACTTC.